The rows below give T cell receptor beta chains drawn from one sample of a study of blood T cell repertoires in COVID-19. Measured with immunoSEQ multiplex PCR; TCRdb has only the in-frame clones, and not every one. The sample yields around 70,000 clones, roughly 90% seen once. Sequenced material: peripheral blood. These receptors came from a middle-aged man with acute or convalescent COVID-19. Each CDR3 is given with its conserved first and last residue. The D gene is left open where the match is weak. Some rows mark clone size as missing; the rest say once, few, many or name a class of expanded clone.

d_gene: -
j_gene: TRBJ2-1
v_gene: TRBV9
abundance: -
CDR3nt: TGTGCCAGCAGCGTTGGGGCTAAGGCCGATGAGCAGTTCTTC
CDR3aa: CASSVGAKADEQFF

d_gene: -
j_gene: TRBJ1-3
v_gene: TRBV30
abundance: -
CDR3nt: TGTGCCTGGAGTGGGAGGGACACCATATATTTT
CDR3aa: CAWSGRDTIYF

d_gene: TRBD2
j_gene: TRBJ2-5
v_gene: TRBV7-6
abundance: -
CDR3nt: TGTGCCAGCAGCTTAGTGACTAGCGGGATAGAGACCCAGTACTTC
CDR3aa: CASSLVTSGIETQYF

d_gene: -
j_gene: TRBJ1-1
v_gene: TRBV7-9
abundance: -
CDR3nt: TGTGCCAGCAGCTTAGGTTCTAACACTGAAGCTTTCTTT
CDR3aa: CASSLGSNTEAFF

d_gene: TRBD1
j_gene: TRBJ2-1
v_gene: TRBV7-9
abundance: -
CDR3nt: TGTGCCAGCAGACGAAGCGACGGGACAGGGGCGATCAATGAGCAGTTCTTC
CDR3aa: CASRRSDGTGAINEQFF

d_gene: TRBD2
j_gene: TRBJ2-7
v_gene: TRBV12-3/TRBV12-4
abundance: -
CDR3nt: TGTGCCAGCAGGCTAGCGGGAGCCTACGAGCAGTACTTC
CDR3aa: CASRLAGAYEQYF

d_gene: -
j_gene: TRBJ2-2
v_gene: TRBV28
abundance: -
CDR3nt: TGTGCCAGCAGACTGCGCGGACAGAACCTCGAGCTGTTTTTT
CDR3aa: CASRLRGQNLELFF

d_gene: TRBD2
j_gene: TRBJ2-2
v_gene: TRBV9
abundance: -
CDR3nt: TGTGCCAGCAGCGTAGCTACTGGACTAGGTTCCGGGGAGCTGTTTTTT
CDR3aa: CASSVATGLGSGELFF

d_gene: TRBD2
j_gene: TRBJ2-1
v_gene: TRBV15
abundance: -
CDR3nt: TGTGCCACCAGCAGGGTCCTAGCGGGAATCGGCAATGAGCAGTTCTTC
CDR3aa: CATSRVLAGIGNEQFF

d_gene: TRBD1
j_gene: TRBJ2-3
v_gene: TRBV7-3
abundance: -
CDR3nt: TGTGCCAGCAGCGCGGACAGGGCCAGCACAGATACGCAGTATTTT
CDR3aa: CASSADRASTDTQYF

d_gene: TRBD1
j_gene: TRBJ2-6
v_gene: TRBV5-1
abundance: -
CDR3nt: TGCGCCAGCAGCTTGAGGCTATGGCAGGGGGCTGGGGCCAACGTCCTGACTTTC
CDR3aa: CASSLRLWQGAGANVLTF

d_gene: -
j_gene: TRBJ2-5
v_gene: TRBV5-6
abundance: -
CDR3nt: TGTGCCAGCAGCTTGGGGCAGGGGAGAGAGACCCAGTACTTC
CDR3aa: CASSLGQGRETQYF

d_gene: -
j_gene: TRBJ2-2
v_gene: TRBV14
abundance: once
CDR3nt: TGTGCCAGCGGATCCCGGACAGAGACAAGAGCCGGGGAGCTGTTTTTT
CDR3aa: CASGSRTETRAGELFF

d_gene: TRBD1
j_gene: TRBJ2-5
v_gene: TRBV6-1
abundance: -
CDR3nt: TGTGCCAGCAGTGGGTATCGGGACAGGGGGCTAGAGACCCAGTACTTC
CDR3aa: CASSGYRDRGLETQYF

d_gene: TRBD2
j_gene: TRBJ2-7
v_gene: TRBV2
abundance: -
CDR3nt: TGTGCCAGCAGGGGACTAGCTGGTTTCGAGCAGTACTTC
CDR3aa: CASRGLAGFEQYF

d_gene: TRBD1
j_gene: TRBJ2-1
v_gene: TRBV7-9
abundance: -
CDR3nt: TGTGCCAGCAGCTTAGCTTGGACAGGGGCATCCTACAATGAGCAGTTCTTC
CDR3aa: CASSLAWTGASYNEQFF

d_gene: TRBD1
j_gene: TRBJ2-5
v_gene: TRBV19
abundance: -
CDR3nt: TGTGCCAGTAGCTGGGAAGGGGGCCAATTGGAGACCCAGTACTTC
CDR3aa: CASSWEGGQLETQYF

d_gene: TRBD1
j_gene: TRBJ2-7
v_gene: TRBV11-2
abundance: -
CDR3nt: TGTGCCAGCAGCTTCCCGGGACAGGGGTTTTATGAGCAGTACTTC
CDR3aa: CASSFPGQGFYEQYF

d_gene: TRBD1
j_gene: TRBJ1-2
v_gene: TRBV27
abundance: -
CDR3nt: TGTGCCAGCAGCTTAGACAGGGTTGGCTACACCTTC
CDR3aa: CASSLDRVGYTF

d_gene: -
j_gene: TRBJ2-5
v_gene: TRBV29-1
abundance: -
CDR3nt: TGCAGCGTTAAGAGAACAGGAACTCAAGAGACCCAGTACTTC
CDR3aa: CSVKRTGTQETQYF

d_gene: -
j_gene: TRBJ2-1
v_gene: TRBV7-8
abundance: -
CDR3nt: TGTGCCAGCAGCTGGTTTGAAGGGGTGACCTACAATGAGCAGTTCTTC
CDR3aa: CASSWFEGVTYNEQFF

d_gene: TRBD1
j_gene: TRBJ2-2
v_gene: TRBV7-9
abundance: -
CDR3nt: TGTGCCAGCAGCCGGGGACAGGACTACACCGGGGAGCTGTTTTTT
CDR3aa: CASSRGQDYTGELFF

d_gene: -
j_gene: TRBJ1-1
v_gene: TRBV4-2
abundance: -
CDR3nt: TGTGCCAGCAGCCAAGGGACAGTCATGAACACTGAAGCTTTCTTT
CDR3aa: CASSQGTVMNTEAFF

d_gene: -
j_gene: TRBJ2-1
v_gene: TRBV6-5
abundance: -
CDR3nt: TGTGCCAGCAGTTACTCAGCGGGTGTCGGGGGTGAGCAGTTCTTC
CDR3aa: CASSYSAGVGGEQFF

d_gene: TRBD2
j_gene: TRBJ2-7
v_gene: TRBV7-2
abundance: -
CDR3nt: TGTGCCAGCAGCTTAAGGAGCGGGAGGGCCTCCAGCTCCTACGAGCAGTACTTC
CDR3aa: CASSLRSGRASSSYEQYF

d_gene: TRBD1
j_gene: TRBJ2-1
v_gene: TRBV10-3
abundance: -
CDR3nt: TGTGCCATCAGTGAAGGGACAGGGGCCACGACCAGCTCCTACAATGAGCAGTTCTTC
CDR3aa: CAISEGTGATTSSYNEQFF

d_gene: -
j_gene: TRBJ2-2
v_gene: TRBV11-2
abundance: -
CDR3nt: TGTGCCAGCAGCTTAGGGGCTATCGGTAGAGCCGGGGAGCTGTTTTTT
CDR3aa: CASSLGAIGRAGELFF

d_gene: -
j_gene: TRBJ2-6
v_gene: TRBV6-2/TRBV6-3
abundance: -
CDR3nt: TGTGCCAGCAGTTACGAGGGCTCGTCTGGGGCCAACGTCCTGACTTTC
CDR3aa: CASSYEGSSGANVLTF

d_gene: TRBD2
j_gene: TRBJ2-3
v_gene: TRBV27
abundance: once
CDR3nt: TGTGCCAGCAGCGCCGGGACTAGCGGCACAGATACGCAGTATTTT
CDR3aa: CASSAGTSGTDTQYF

d_gene: -
j_gene: TRBJ2-2
v_gene: TRBV7-2
abundance: once
CDR3nt: TGTGCCAGCAGCATTGATGGGGCACCGAACACCGGGGAGCTGTTTTTT
CDR3aa: CASSIDGAPNTGELFF

d_gene: TRBD1
j_gene: TRBJ2-7
v_gene: TRBV4-1
abundance: -
CDR3nt: TGCGCCAGCAGCCAAGACGGACAGGGGGTTGATGAGCAGTACTTC
CDR3aa: CASSQDGQGVDEQYF

d_gene: -
j_gene: TRBJ1-1
v_gene: TRBV11-2
abundance: medium-sized
CDR3nt: TGTGCCAGCAGTTGGAACAGGAATCTGTACACTGAAGCTTTCTTT
CDR3aa: CASSWNRNLYTEAFF

d_gene: -
j_gene: TRBJ1-1
v_gene: TRBV7-9
abundance: -
CDR3nt: TGTGCCAGCAGCCCTTCACAGGTCTCGTGGGAAGCTTTCTTT
CDR3aa: CASSPSQVSWEAFF

d_gene: TRBD2
j_gene: TRBJ2-1
v_gene: TRBV7-6
abundance: -
CDR3nt: TGTGCCAGCAGCTCCTCCTCCGGGGGACTAGCGGTTTACAATGAGCAGTTCTTC
CDR3aa: CASSSSSGGLAVYNEQFF

d_gene: TRBD2
j_gene: TRBJ2-1
v_gene: TRBV7-9
abundance: -
CDR3nt: TGTGCCAGCAGGATCTATAGCGGGAGCTACAATGAGCAGTTCTTC
CDR3aa: CASRIYSGSYNEQFF

d_gene: TRBD1
j_gene: TRBJ1-1
v_gene: TRBV27
abundance: -
CDR3nt: TGTGCCAGCGTGGGGGTAGGGACAGGGGGCGTGCGGCCCCCTGGGGCTTTCTTT
CDR3aa: CASVGVGTGGVRPPGAFF

d_gene: -
j_gene: TRBJ1-4
v_gene: TRBV6-5
abundance: -
CDR3nt: TGTGCCAGCAGCGACAGGCCTAATGAAAAACTGTTTTTT
CDR3aa: CASSDRPNEKLFF

d_gene: TRBD2
j_gene: TRBJ2-5
v_gene: TRBV9
abundance: -
CDR3nt: TGTGCCAGCAGCCGCCTCGGGGGAGGGGCCCAGTACTTC
CDR3aa: CASSRLGGGAQYF

d_gene: TRBD1
j_gene: TRBJ1-5
v_gene: TRBV28
abundance: -
CDR3nt: TGTGCCAGCAGTTTGGATCACAGGGGCGGTCAGCCCCAGCATTTT
CDR3aa: CASSLDHRGGQPQHF

d_gene: -
j_gene: TRBJ2-7
v_gene: TRBV3-1/TRBV3-2
abundance: -
CDR3nt: TGTGCCAGCAGCCAAGGAGGCCAGTCCTACGAGCAGTACTTC
CDR3aa: CASSQGGQSYEQYF

d_gene: -
j_gene: TRBJ1-2
v_gene: TRBV13
abundance: -
CDR3nt: TGTGCCAGCAGCTTAGGAAAGGGAGGGGTCTATGGCTACACCTTC
CDR3aa: CASSLGKGGVYGYTF

d_gene: TRBD2
j_gene: TRBJ2-3
v_gene: TRBV7-3
abundance: -
CDR3nt: TGTGCCAGCAGCCCAGCGGGGGGGCTAACAGATACGCAGTATTTT
CDR3aa: CASSPAGGLTDTQYF

d_gene: -
j_gene: TRBJ2-6
v_gene: TRBV9
abundance: -
CDR3nt: TGTGCCAGCAGCGTAGCTCGCGGGGCGGGGGCCAACGTCCTGACTTTC
CDR3aa: CASSVARGAGANVLTF

d_gene: TRBD2
j_gene: TRBJ2-7
v_gene: TRBV27
abundance: -
CDR3nt: TGTGCCAGCAGTTTATCCCCTAGCGGGAGGCACTCCTACGAGCAGTACTTC
CDR3aa: CASSLSPSGRHSYEQYF

d_gene: -
j_gene: TRBJ2-1
v_gene: TRBV4-1
abundance: -
CDR3nt: TGCGCCAGCAGCCACCAAGGGGGGGGCGGTTTCTATGAGCAGTTCTTC
CDR3aa: CASSHQGGGGFYEQFF

d_gene: -
j_gene: TRBJ2-3
v_gene: TRBV7-2
abundance: -
CDR3nt: TGTGCCAGCAGCCCAGTTAGCCCGGGTACGCAGTATTTT
CDR3aa: CASSPVSPGTQYF

d_gene: TRBD2
j_gene: TRBJ2-1
v_gene: TRBV2
abundance: -
CDR3nt: TGTGCCAGCCAATGGGGAGGGGAGTACAATGAGCAGTTCTTC
CDR3aa: CASQWGGEYNEQFF

d_gene: -
j_gene: TRBJ1-5
v_gene: TRBV11-2
abundance: -
CDR3nt: TGTGCCAGCAGCTTGGCCTCGGGGCCCCAGCATTTT
CDR3aa: CASSLASGPQHF

d_gene: -
j_gene: TRBJ1-1
v_gene: TRBV10-2
abundance: -
CDR3nt: TGCGCCAGCAGTAATCTTATGGGGCCGGGCACTGAAGCTTTCTTT
CDR3aa: CASSNLMGPGTEAFF

d_gene: -
j_gene: TRBJ1-3
v_gene: TRBV18
abundance: -
CDR3nt: TGTGCCAGCTCACCCACCAGGCAACCTGGAAACACCATATATTTT
CDR3aa: CASSPTRQPGNTIYF

d_gene: -
j_gene: TRBJ1-2
v_gene: TRBV1
abundance: -
CDR3nt: TGCACCAGCAGCCCAGGGGGAGAGGGGGTAGGCTACACCTTC
CDR3aa: CTSSPGGEGVGYTF

d_gene: -
j_gene: TRBJ1-1
v_gene: TRBV24-1
abundance: -
CDR3nt: TGTGCCACCATGGCGACAGGAGGCTGGGAGGCTTTCTTT
CDR3aa: CATMATGGWEAFF

d_gene: -
j_gene: TRBJ1-1
v_gene: TRBV6-5
abundance: -
CDR3nt: TGTGCCAGCAGGACAGGTATCACTGAAGCTTTCTTT
CDR3aa: CASRTGITEAFF

d_gene: -
j_gene: TRBJ2-3
v_gene: TRBV12-3/TRBV12-4
abundance: -
CDR3nt: TGTGCCAGCAGTTTATTTGGAGGGTTAGGGTATTTT
CDR3aa: CASSLFGGLGYF

d_gene: TRBD2
j_gene: TRBJ2-3
v_gene: TRBV4-1
abundance: -
CDR3nt: TGCGCCAGCAGCCAACGACTAGCGGGAGGCACAGATACGCAGTATTTT
CDR3aa: CASSQRLAGGTDTQYF

d_gene: TRBD1
j_gene: TRBJ1-4
v_gene: TRBV7-2
abundance: -
CDR3nt: TGTGCCAGCAGCTACAGACCAGGGGGTGAAAAACTGTTTTTT
CDR3aa: CASSYRPGGEKLFF

d_gene: TRBD1
j_gene: TRBJ2-3
v_gene: TRBV6-2/TRBV6-3
abundance: few
CDR3nt: TGTGCCAGCAGTAAGACAGGGGGCACAGATACGCAGTATTTT
CDR3aa: CASSKTGGTDTQYF